This TCR beta chain was sequenced during a study of shared clonotypes between healthy human individuals. Study overall: Every donor yielded three CD4 naive, three CD4 memory, two CD8 naive and one CD8 memory plate. Study-level points and caveats: Around 4.7% of naive CD4 clonotypes were shared across four donors. Clonotypes not shared had lower generation probabilities than those common to all four donors.

Germline V CDR1 and CDR2: MDHEN, SYDVKM. This CDR3 has 16 residues. J was trimmed by 8 bases and V by 6 bases; bases with no gene match: 11. Measured with immunoSEQ multiplex PCR; TCRdb has only the in-frame clones, and not every one. The table lists hundreds of thousands of clones, 85% to 95% of them singletons, with 0.11% in the top ten. Concerning this clone itself: Its antigen remains unidentified.

Naive-designated CD8 cells lacked CD45RO, were positively enriched for CCR7, and omitted terminally differentiated effector memory CD45RA+ cells. Healthy and HIV-negative, the adult donors had no recent acute infections or vaccinations. This rearrangement joins TRBV28 to TRBJ1-6; TRBD1 matches 9 bases. Sequencing was performed on naive CD8+ T cells sorted from blood. This receptor was obtained from a woman aged 30 to 39 in good health. CDR3 in DNA: TGTGCCAGCAGGGGCGGAATCGGGACAGGGTATTCACCCCTCCACTTT. Protein product: CASRGGIGTGYSPLHF.